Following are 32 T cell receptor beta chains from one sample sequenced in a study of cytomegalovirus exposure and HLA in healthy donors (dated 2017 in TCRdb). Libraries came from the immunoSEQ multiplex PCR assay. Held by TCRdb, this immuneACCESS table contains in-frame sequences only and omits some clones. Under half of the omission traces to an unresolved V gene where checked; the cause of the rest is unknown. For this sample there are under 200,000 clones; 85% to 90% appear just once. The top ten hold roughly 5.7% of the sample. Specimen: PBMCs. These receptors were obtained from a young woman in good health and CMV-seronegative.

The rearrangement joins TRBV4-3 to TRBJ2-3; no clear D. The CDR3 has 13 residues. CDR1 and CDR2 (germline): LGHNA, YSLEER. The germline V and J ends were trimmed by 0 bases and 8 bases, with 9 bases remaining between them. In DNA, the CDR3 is TGCGCCAGCAGCCAAGAAAGTCCGGGTACGCAGTATTTT. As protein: CASSQESPGTQYF.

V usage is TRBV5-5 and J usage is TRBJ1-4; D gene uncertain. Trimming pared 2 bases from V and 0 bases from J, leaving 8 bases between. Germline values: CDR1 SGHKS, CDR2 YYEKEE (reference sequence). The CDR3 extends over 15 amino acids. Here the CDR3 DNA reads TGTGCCAGCAGCTTCGGGGTTGCAACTAATGAAAAACTGTTTTTT. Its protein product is CASSFGVATNEKLFF.

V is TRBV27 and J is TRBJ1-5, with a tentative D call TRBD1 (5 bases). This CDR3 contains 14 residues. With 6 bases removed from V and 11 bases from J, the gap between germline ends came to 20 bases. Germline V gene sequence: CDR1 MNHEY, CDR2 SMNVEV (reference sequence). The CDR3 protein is CASRAWGDGWAQHF. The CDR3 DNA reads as TGTGCCAGCAGAGCCTGGGGGGACGGTTGGGCCCAGCATTTT.

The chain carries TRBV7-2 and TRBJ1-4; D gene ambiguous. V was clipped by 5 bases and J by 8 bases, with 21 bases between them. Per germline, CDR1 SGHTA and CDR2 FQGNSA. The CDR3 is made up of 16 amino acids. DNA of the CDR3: TGTGCCAGCAGCCATCCGTCGGAGTCCCAAGGCGAAAAACTGTTTTTT. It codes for CASSHPSESQGEKLFF.

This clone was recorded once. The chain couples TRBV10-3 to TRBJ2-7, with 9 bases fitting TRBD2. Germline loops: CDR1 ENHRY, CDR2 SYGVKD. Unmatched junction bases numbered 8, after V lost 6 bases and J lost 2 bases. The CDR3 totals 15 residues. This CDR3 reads CAIRGLAHTTYEQYF. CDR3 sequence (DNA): TGTGCCATCAGGGGACTAGCCCATACTACCTACGAGCAGTACTTC.

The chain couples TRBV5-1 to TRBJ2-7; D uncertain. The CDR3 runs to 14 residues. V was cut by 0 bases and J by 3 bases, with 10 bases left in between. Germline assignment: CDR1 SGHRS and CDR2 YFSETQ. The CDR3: CASSLDSALYEQYF. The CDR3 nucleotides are TGCGCCAGCAGCTTGGACAGTGCCCTCTACGAGCAGTACTTC.

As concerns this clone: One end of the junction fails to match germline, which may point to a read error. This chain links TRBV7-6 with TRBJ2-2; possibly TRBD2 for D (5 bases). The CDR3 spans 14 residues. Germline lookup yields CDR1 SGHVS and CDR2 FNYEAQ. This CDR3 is CASSFTGNPGELFF. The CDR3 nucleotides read TGTGCCAGCAGCTTCACGGGGAACCCCGGGGAGCTGTTTTTT.

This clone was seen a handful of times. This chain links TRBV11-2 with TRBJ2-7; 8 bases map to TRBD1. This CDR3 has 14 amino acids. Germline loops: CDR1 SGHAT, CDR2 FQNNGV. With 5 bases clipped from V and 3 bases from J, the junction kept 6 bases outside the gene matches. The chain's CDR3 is CASSHGQGGYEQYF. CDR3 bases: TGTGCCAGCAGCCATGGACAGGGAGGCTACGAGCAGTACTTC. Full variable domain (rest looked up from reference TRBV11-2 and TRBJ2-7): EAGVAQSPRYKIIEKRQSVAFWCNPISGHATLYWYQQILGQGPKLLIQFQNNGVVDDSQLPKDRFSAERLKGVDSTLKIQPAKLEDSAVYLCASSHGQGGYEQYFGPGTRLTVT.

CDR3 DNA: TGTGCCAGCAGCCTTAGCGGGGGCTCCTACGAGCAGTACTTC. It encodes CASSLSGGSYEQYF. The chain uses TRBV7-2 and TRBJ2-7; 9 bases map to TRBD2. The CDR3 covers 14 residues. Trimming at V came to 5 bases and at J to 0 bases, leaving 2 bases not matched to a gene. From germline, CDR1 is SGHTA and CDR2 FQGNSA.

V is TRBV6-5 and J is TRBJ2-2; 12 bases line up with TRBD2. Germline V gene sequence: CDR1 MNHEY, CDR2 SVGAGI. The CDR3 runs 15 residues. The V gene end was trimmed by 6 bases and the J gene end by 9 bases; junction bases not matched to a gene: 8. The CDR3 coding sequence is TGTGCCAGCAGGAAATTGACTAGCGGGAGCAGGGAGCTGTTTTTT. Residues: CASRKLTSGSRELFF.

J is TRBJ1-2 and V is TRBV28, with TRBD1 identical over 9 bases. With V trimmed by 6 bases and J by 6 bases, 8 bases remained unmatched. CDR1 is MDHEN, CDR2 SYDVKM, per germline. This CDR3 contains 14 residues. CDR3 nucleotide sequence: TGTGCCAGCAGGTTCCGGGACAGGGTCCATGGCTACACCTTC. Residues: CASRFRDRVHGYTF.

The CDR3 DNA sequence: TGCGCCAGCAGCTTCCGGGACAGGACTTACTTCTCCTACAATGAGCAGTTCTTC. Its protein is CASSFRDRTYFSYNEQFF. J is TRBJ2-1 and V is TRBV5-1; 8 bases are shared with TRBD1. The trim removed 2 bases at V and 0 bases at J, leaving 10 bases unmatched. Germline loops: CDR1 SGHRS, CDR2 YFSETQ. The CDR3 totals 18 residues.

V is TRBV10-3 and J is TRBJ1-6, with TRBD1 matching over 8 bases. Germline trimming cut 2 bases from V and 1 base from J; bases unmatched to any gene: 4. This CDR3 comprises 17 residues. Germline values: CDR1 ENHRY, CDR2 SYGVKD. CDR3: CAISEARGRSYNSPLHF. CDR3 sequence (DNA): TGTGCCATCAGTGAGGCCAGGGGGCGATCCTATAATTCACCCCTCCACTTT.

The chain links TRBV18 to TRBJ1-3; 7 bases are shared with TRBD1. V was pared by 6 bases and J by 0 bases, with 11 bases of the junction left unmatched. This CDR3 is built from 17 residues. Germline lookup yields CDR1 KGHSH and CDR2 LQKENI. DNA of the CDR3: TGTGCCAGCTCCAAAGCCGGGACAGCTGGCTCTGGAAACACCATATATTTT. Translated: CASSKAGTAGSGNTIYF.

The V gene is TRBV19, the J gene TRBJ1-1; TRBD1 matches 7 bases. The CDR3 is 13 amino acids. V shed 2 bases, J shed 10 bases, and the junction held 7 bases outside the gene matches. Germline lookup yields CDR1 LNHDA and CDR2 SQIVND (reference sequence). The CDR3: CASSIKTGDGAFF. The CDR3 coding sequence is TGTGCCAGTAGTATAAAAACAGGGGACGGAGCTTTCTTT.

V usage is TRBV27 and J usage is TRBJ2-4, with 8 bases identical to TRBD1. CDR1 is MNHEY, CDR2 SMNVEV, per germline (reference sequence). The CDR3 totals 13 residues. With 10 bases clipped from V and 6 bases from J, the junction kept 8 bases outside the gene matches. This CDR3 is CATSGGRGNIQYF. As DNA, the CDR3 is TGTGCCACCTCAGGGGGCAGAGGAAACATTCAGTACTTC.

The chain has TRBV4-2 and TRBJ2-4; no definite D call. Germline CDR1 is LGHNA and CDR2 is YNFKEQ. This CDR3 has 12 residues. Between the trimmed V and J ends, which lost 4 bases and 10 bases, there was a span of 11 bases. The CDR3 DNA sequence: TGTGCCAGCAGCCCGTGGGGTCGAATTCAGTACTTC. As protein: CASSPWGRIQYF.

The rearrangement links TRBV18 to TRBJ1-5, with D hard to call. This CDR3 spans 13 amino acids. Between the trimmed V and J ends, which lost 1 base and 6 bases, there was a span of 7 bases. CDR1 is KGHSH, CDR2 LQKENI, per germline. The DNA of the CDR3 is TGTGCCAGCTCACCACTTCCAGGTCAGCCCCAGCATTTT. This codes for CASSPLPGQPQHF.

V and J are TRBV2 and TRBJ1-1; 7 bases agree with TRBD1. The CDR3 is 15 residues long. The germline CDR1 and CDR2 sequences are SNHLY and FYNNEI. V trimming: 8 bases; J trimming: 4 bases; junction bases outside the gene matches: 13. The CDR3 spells CASGWDSGASTEAFF. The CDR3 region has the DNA TGTGCCAGCGGATGGGACAGCGGGGCGAGCACTGAAGCTTTCTTT.

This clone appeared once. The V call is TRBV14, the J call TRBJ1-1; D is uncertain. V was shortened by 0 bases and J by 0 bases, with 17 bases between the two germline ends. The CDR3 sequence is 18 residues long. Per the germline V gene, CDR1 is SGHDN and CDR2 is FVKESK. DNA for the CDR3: TGTGCCAGCAGCCAAGATCGATTGGGAGGGCAGCTGAACACTGAAGCTTTCTTT. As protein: CASSQDRLGGQLNTEAFF. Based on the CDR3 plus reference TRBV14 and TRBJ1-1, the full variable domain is EAGVTQFPSHSVIEKGQTVTLRCDPISGHDNLYWYRRVMGKEIKFLLHFVKESKQDESGMPNNRFLAERTGGTYSTLKVQPAELEDSGVYFCASSQDRLGGQLNTEAFFGQGTRLTVV.

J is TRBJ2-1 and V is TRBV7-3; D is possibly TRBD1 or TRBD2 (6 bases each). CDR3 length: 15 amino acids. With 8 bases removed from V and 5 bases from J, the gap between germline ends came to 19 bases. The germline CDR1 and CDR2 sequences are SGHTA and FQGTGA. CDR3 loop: CASRSLGGHNNEQFF. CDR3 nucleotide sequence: TGTGCCAGCCGCTCCCTTGGGGGGCATAACAATGAGCAGTTCTTC.

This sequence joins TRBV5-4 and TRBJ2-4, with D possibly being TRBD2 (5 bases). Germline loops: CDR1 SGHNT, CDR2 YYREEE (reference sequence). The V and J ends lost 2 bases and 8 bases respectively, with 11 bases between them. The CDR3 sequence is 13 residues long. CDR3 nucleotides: TGTGCCAGCAGCTTCGTCCAGGAGGACATTCAGTACTTC. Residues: CASSFVQEDIQYF.

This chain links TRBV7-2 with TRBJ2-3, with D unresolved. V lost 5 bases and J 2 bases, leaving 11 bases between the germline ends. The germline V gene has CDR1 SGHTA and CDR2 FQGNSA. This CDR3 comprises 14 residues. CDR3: CASSPAPATDTQYF. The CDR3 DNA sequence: TGTGCCAGCAGCCCTGCACCCGCCACAGATACGCAGTATTTT.

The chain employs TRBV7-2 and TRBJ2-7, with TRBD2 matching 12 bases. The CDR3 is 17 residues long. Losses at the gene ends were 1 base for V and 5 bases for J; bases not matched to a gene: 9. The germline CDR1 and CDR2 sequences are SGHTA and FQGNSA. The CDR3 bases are TGTGCCAGCAGCTTAGGGGGGGCTAGCGGGAGGGCAAACGAGCAGTACTTC. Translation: CASSLGGASGRANEQYF.

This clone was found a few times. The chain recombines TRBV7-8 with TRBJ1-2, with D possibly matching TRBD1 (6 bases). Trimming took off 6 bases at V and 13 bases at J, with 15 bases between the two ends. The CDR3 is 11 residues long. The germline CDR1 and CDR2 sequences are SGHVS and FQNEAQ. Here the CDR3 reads CASRGDIAFTF. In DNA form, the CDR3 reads TGTGCCAGCAGGGGGGACATCGCTTTCACCTTC.

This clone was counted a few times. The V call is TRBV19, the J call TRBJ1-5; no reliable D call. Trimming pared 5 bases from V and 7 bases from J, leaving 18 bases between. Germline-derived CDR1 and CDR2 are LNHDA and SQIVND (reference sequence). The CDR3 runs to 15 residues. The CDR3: CASSLSDFVGQPQHF. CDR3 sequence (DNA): TGTGCCAGTAGTCTCTCGGACTTTGTAGGGCAGCCCCAGCATTTT.

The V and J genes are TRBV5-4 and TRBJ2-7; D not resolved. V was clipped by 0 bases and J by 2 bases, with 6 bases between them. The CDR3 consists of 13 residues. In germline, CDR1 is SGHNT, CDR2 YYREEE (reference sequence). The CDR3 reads CASSLDATYEQYF. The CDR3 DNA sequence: TGTGCCAGCAGCTTGGACGCAACCTACGAGCAGTACTTC.

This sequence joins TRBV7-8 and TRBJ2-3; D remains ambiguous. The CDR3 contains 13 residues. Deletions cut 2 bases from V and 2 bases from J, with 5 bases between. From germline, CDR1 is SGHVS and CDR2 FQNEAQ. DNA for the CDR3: TGTGCCAGCAGCTTATTCATCACAGATACGCAGTATTTT. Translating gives CASSLFITDTQYF.

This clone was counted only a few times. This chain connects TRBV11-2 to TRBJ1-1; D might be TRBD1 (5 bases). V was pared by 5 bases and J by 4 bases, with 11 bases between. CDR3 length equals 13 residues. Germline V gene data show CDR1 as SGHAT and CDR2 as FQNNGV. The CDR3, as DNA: TGTGCCAGCAGCCCCCAGGGCATCACTGAAGCTTTCTTT. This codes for CASSPQGITEAFF.

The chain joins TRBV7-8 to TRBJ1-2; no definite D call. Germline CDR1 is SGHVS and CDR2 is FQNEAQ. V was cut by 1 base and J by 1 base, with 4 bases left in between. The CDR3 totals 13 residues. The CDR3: CASSLGLNYGYTF. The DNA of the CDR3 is TGTGCCAGCAGCTTAGGGCTTAACTATGGCTACACCTTC.

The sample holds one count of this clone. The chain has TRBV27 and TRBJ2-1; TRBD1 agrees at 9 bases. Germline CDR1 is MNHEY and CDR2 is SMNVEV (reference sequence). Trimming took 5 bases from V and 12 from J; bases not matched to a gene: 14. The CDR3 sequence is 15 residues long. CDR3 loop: CASSPRDREVGGQFF. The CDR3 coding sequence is TGTGCCAGCAGTCCCCGGGACAGGGAGGTAGGGGGGCAGTTCTTC.

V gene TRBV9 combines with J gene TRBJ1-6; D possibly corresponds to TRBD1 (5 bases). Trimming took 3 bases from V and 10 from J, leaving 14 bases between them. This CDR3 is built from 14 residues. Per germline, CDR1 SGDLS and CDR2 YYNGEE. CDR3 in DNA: TGTGCCAGCAGCGATGGGGCCAACCGGTCACCCCTCCACTTT. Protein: CASSDGANRSPLHF.